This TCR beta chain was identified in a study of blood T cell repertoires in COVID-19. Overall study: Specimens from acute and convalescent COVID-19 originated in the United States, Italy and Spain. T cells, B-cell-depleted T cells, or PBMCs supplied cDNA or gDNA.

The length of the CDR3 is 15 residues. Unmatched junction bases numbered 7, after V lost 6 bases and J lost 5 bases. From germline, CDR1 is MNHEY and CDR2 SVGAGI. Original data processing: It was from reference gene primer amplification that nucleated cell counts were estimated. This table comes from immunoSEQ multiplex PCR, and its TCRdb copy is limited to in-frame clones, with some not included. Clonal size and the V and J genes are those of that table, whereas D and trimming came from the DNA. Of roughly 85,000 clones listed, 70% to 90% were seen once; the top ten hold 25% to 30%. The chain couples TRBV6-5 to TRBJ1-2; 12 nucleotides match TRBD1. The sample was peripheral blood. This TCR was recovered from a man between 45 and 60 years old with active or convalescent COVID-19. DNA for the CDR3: TGTGCCAGCAGACCCGGGACAGGGGGCGCGTATGGCTACACCTTC. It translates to CASRPGTGGAYGYTF.